This TCR beta chain was captured in a study of PD-1 blockade in classical Hodgkin lymphoma. Time point indicated: cycle 4 day 1 (C4D1), after five to seven weeks of nivolumab. Every patient was affected by relapse after autologous stem cell transplantation, while exposure to brentuximab vedotin was not uniform. Study findings and constraints: Newly diagnosed patients were said to have less baseline TCR diversity than healthy donors did. By C4D1 there was a significant rise in CD4+ TCR diversity but not in CD8+ TCR diversity.

The repertoire was sequenced with immunoSEQ multiplex PCR; TCRdb's copy has only in-frame clones and lacks some. The data show about 7,900 clones, 75% to 80% seen once. Remarks on this clone: No antigen is known for it.

CDR1 and CDR2 from the germline V gene are LNHDA and SQIVND (reference sequence). Deletions cut 4 bases from V and 0 bases from J, with 12 bases between. This CDR3 is built from 15 residues. The chain is built from TRBV19 and TRBJ1-2, with D unresolved. This TCR came from a human donor with classical Hodgkin lymphoma. The sequenced sample was peripheral blood mononuclear cells (PBMCs), obtained before the fourth cycle of nivolumab. The CDR3 bases are TGTGCCAGTAGTAATCCGTCAGCGTCTAACTATGGCTACACCTTC. Amino acid sequence: CASSNPSASNYGYTF.